The sample holds a few counts of the clone carrying this T cell receptor (beta chain). Its target is unknown. Germline values: CDR1 DFQATT, CDR2 SNEGSKA (reference sequence). Trimming took off 6 bases at V and 2 bases at J, with 14 bases between the two ends. This CDR3 region has 14 residues. The sample is drawn from a study of CD8 T cells in ankylosing spondylitis. Regarding the study as a whole: Clones tied to disease were said to be significantly enriched in matched ankylosing spondylitis synovial fluid. The study identified a TCR beta motif of several highly homologous variants that appeared characteristic of ankylosing spondylitis blood. There were earlier reports of some motif variants in reactive arthritis synovial fluid and blood.

TCRdb re-called the 5' RACE reads with MiXCR, one entry per CDR3 protein. The sample yields about 66,000 distinct CDR3 sequences, 6.2% seen once. The sample comprised synovial fluid, either unsorted or a sorted T cell fraction (not recorded which). The sequence was obtained from a male donor with ankylosing spondylitis. V gene TRBV20-1 combines with J gene TRBJ2-4; D is possibly TRBD2 (5 bases). The CDR3 nucleotides are TGCAGTGCCTCTCGGCGGGTTACCAAAAACATTCAGTACTTC. Its protein is CSASRRVTKNIQYF.